This entry concerns a single T cell receptor (beta chain). Its specificity is not known. Trimming cost V 10 bases and J 3 bases, with 16 bases left between them. CDR3 length equals 14 residues. Germline V lookup: CDR1 SEHNR, CDR2 FQNEAQ (reference sequence). This sample stems from a study of shared clonotypes between healthy human individuals. Under the authors' procedure: Junction-only immunoSEQ data arrived without quality scores, meaning filtering differed. The repertoire was sequenced with immunoSEQ multiplex PCR; TCRdb's copy has only in-frame clones and lacks some. V, J and clone size are taken as reported in that table, and D and trimming were inferred from the DNA itself. The top ten hold 9% to 12% of the sample, which has some 350,000 clones, 74% seen once. Whole-study results and caveats: Larger richness was generally estimated for naive than memory subsets.

The authors divided CD4+ cells into CD45RA+ naive and CD45RA-negative memory subsets. The V call is TRBV7-9, the J call TRBJ1-5; D ambiguous. The specimen was memory CD4+ T cells sorted from blood. Noted subset: CD45RA-negative fraction. The clonotype was recovered from a man aged 25 to 40 in good health. In DNA form, the CDR3 reads TGTGCCACTTCGAACGAGGCGTTCAATCAGCCCCAGCATTTT. It specifies CATSNEAFNQPQHF. The variable domain in full, with the rest retrieved from reference TRBV7-9 and TRBJ1-5, is DTGVSQNPRHKITKRGQNVTFRCDPISEHNRLYWYRQTLGQGPEFLTYFQNEAQLEKSRLLSDRFSAERPKGSFSTLEIQRTEQGDSAMYLCATSNEAFNQPQHFGDGTRLSIL.